The 26 T cell receptor beta chains given below trace back to one sample, sequenced in a study of T cell repertoires in cytomegalovirus infection (dated by TCRdb to between 2018 and 2021). Data came from an Illumina HiSeq 1500. TCRdb reworked the public reads: Q25 trimming with fastp, MiXCR clone assembly, productive beta chains retained. Every entry covers one CDR3 protein and lists the most common genes and DNA from its rows. The sample contains around 740,000 distinct CDR3 sequences, roughly a third of them found a single time. Jointly, the top ten make up around 2.6% of the sample. The sample taken for sequencing was PBMCs. These receptors came from a human donor in good health (CMV status not recorded). Some clones in this sample may be carry-over from other donors' samples.

V usage is TRBV11-2 and J usage is TRBJ2-5, with D perhaps matching TRBD1 (6 bases). Germline CDR1 is SGHAT and CDR2 is FQNNGV. The CDR3 is 15 residues long. Trimming cost V 0 bases and J 2 bases, with 10 bases left between them. In DNA form, the CDR3 reads TGTGCCAGCAGCTTAGATCCCAGGGGTCAAGAGACCCAGTACTTC. Residues: CASSLDPRGQETQYF.

This clonotype occurred a few times. The rearrangement links TRBV12-3 or TRBV12-4 to TRBJ1-4; unclear D gene. The CDR3 covers 14 residues. Trimming took off 5 bases at V and 4 bases at J, with 11 bases between the two ends. CDR3 residues: CASSGWAFNEKLFF. The CDR3 nucleotides are TGTGCCAGCAGTGGGTGGGCCTTTAATGAAAAACTGTTTTTT.

The chain has TRBV4-3 and TRBJ1-1, with a weak D call TRBD1 (6 bases). The CDR3 loop spans 14 amino acids. Trimming stripped 1 base from V and 4 bases from J, with 10 bases between. CDR1 is LGHNA, CDR2 YSLEER, per germline. The CDR3 nucleotides are TGCGCCAGCAGCCAAGGACAGGTTTTCACTGAAGCTTTCTTT. Its protein is CASSQGQVFTEAFF.

The J gene is TRBJ1-1, the V gene TRBV12-5; 8 bases are shared with TRBD1. The CDR3 length is 14 residues. Trimming cost V 6 bases and J 6 bases; bases outside gene matches: 9. CDR1 and CDR2 (germline): LGHNT, FRNRAP. The CDR3 DNA reads TGTGCTAGTGGCCCTCAGGGGGCGGAAGCTGAAGCTTTCTTT. This gives the protein CASGPQGAEAEAFF. Looking up the rest from reference TRBV12-5 and TRBJ1-1 gives the full variable domain: DARVTQTPRHKVTEMGQEVTMRCQPILGHNTVFWYRQTMMQGLELLAYFRNRAPLDDSGMPKDRFSAEMPDATLATLKIQPSEPRDSAVYFCASGPQGAEAEAFFGQGTRLTVV.

V is TRBV15 and J is TRBJ1-1, with D perhaps TRBD1 (5 bases). Per germline, CDR1 LNHNV and CDR2 YYDKDF (reference sequence). The CDR3 spans 14 residues. Deletions cut 3 bases from V and 4 bases from J, with 12 bases between. The CDR3 DNA reads as TGTGCCACCAGCAGGGGGGGGGTTTCCACTGAAGCTTTCTTT. It codes for CATSRGGVSTEAFF.

V gene TRBV7-2 combines with J gene TRBJ2-7; 7 bases are shared with TRBD2. Germline lookup yields CDR1 SGHTA and CDR2 FQGNSA. The trim removed 1 base at V and 3 bases at J, leaving 9 bases unmatched. There are 16 residues in the CDR3. CDR3 bases: TGTGCCAGCAGCTTAGGGGGCGGCGGGAGCGGCTACGAGCAGTACTTC. It translates to CASSLGGGGSGYEQYF.

The V gene is TRBV12-3 or TRBV12-4, the J gene TRBJ2-1; D possibly corresponds to TRBD2 (5 bases). This CDR3 spans 16 amino acids. Trimming left V 7 bases short and J 0 bases short, with 16 bases between. The CDR3 loop reads CASTINRGLSYNEQFF. Written as DNA, the CDR3 is TGTGCCAGCACAATCAACCGCGGGCTCTCCTACAATGAGCAGTTCTTC.

This clonotype has a count of ten or more. V usage is TRBV7-6 and J usage is TRBJ1-5, with TRBD1 as a possible D gene (6 bases). This CDR3 has 14 residues. V shed 5 bases and J shed 3 bases, with 11 bases lying between them. Germline V lookup: CDR1 SGHVS, CDR2 FNYEAQ. The CDR3 loop reads CASSIQGPNQPQHF. CDR3 bases: TGTGCCAGCAGCATTCAGGGGCCCAATCAGCCCCAGCATTTT.

The chain couples TRBV19 to TRBJ2-6, with a weak D call TRBD2 (5 bases). The V gene's germline CDR1 is LNHDA and CDR2 SQIVND (reference sequence). Trimming took off 7 bases at V and 4 bases at J, with 14 bases between the two ends. This CDR3 is 15 amino acids long. CDR3 sequence (DNA): TGTGCCAGTAACCTCGAGGGCCCCGGGGCCAACGTCCTGACTTTC. Translating gives CASNLEGPGANVLTF.

This clonotype was counted a few times. The chain has TRBV5-6 and TRBJ2-2, with TRBD2 as a possible D gene (6 bases). CDR3 length: 15 amino acids. CDR1 is SGHDT, CDR2 YYEEEE, per germline. V lost 4 bases, J lost 0 bases, and 10 bases lay in between. The CDR3 here is CASSRRGSNTGELFF. In DNA, the CDR3 is TGTGCCAGCAGCCGGAGGGGATCGAACACCGGGGAGCTGTTTTTT.

This clonotype was picked up a small number of times. The rearrangement links TRBV5-1 to TRBJ2-2; maybe TRBD2 (6 bases). The CDR3 is made up of 13 amino acids. Germline V lookup: CDR1 SGHRS, CDR2 YFSETQ. Trimming removed 2 bases from V and 14 bases from J, with 16 bases in between. CDR3 nucleotides: TGCGCCAGCAGCTTTTCCAGCGGGTCCCGTCTGTTTTTT. Amino acids: CASSFSSGSRLFF.

Concerning this clonotype itself: The CDR3 does not end in the conserved phenylalanine or tryptophan, so this is likely a read error. The DNA is omitted, as the CDR3 cannot be located on it reliably, and the CDR3 follows TCRdb's listing. V and J are TRBV20-1 and TRBJ2-3; the table names TRBD2, a call not compared with the DNA. The CDR3 numbers 15 amino acids, ends counted. CDR1 and CDR2 from the germline V gene are DFQATT and SNEGSKA (reference sequence). The CDR3 loop reads CSARGRPSNTDTPYL.

The V and J genes are TRBV19 and TRBJ2-5, with D perhaps matching TRBD2 (6 bases). Germline CDR1 is LNHDA and CDR2 is SQIVND (reference sequence). The ends were cut back, 4 bases at V and 5 bases at J, with 17 bases in the middle. This CDR3 has 15 amino acids. In nucleotides, the CDR3 is TGTGCCAGTAGTAAACGAGATGGAGGGGTTGAGACCCAGTACTTC. It encodes CASSKRDGGVETQYF.

In DNA form, the CDR3 reads TGTGCCAGCAGATCGGGGACAGCAAACTATGGCTACACCTTC. This encodes CASRSGTANYGYTF. This rearrangement joins TRBV28 to TRBJ1-2; 7 bases line up with TRBD1. The CDR3 extends over 14 amino acids. CDR1 MDHEN and CDR2 SYDVKM come from the germline V gene. Germline trimming cut 6 bases from V and 2 bases from J; bases unmatched to any gene: 6.

This chain links TRBV14 with TRBJ2-1; a weak D match, TRBD2 (7 bases). The CDR3 spans 14 residues. Trimming shortened V by 0 bases and J by 9 bases, and 12 bases separated the two germline ends. Germline loops: CDR1 SGHDN, CDR2 FVKESK. CDR3 nucleotide sequence: TGTGCCAGCAGCCAAGATCTAGGGGGGGGTGAGCAGTTCTTC. Translated: CASSQDLGGGEQFF.

The genes are TRBV4-1 and TRBJ1-5; tentatively, D is TRBD1 (5 bases). Between the trimmed V and J ends, which lost 2 bases and 3 bases, there was a span of 8 bases. The CDR3 extends over 14 amino acids. Germline lookup yields CDR1 MGHRA and CDR2 YSYEKL. DNA of the CDR3: TGCGCCAGCAGCCAACAGGGTTACAATCAGCCCCAGCATTTT. Translating it yields CASSQQGYNQPQHF.

This clonotype has ten or more counts. The CDR3 region has the DNA TGCGCCAGCAGCTTGGAGGGTGAGCAGTTCTTC. Translation: CASSLEGEQFF. V usage is TRBV5-1 and J usage is TRBJ2-1; D is unclear. V lost 0 bases and J lost 9, with 4 bases in between. Germline V gene sequence: CDR1 SGHRS, CDR2 YFSETQ. The CDR3 loop spans 11 amino acids. Together with reference TRBV5-1 and TRBJ2-1, the CDR3 gives the full variable domain: KAGVTQTPRYLIKTRGQQVTLSCSPISGHRSVSWYQQTPGQGLQFLFEYFSETQRNKGNFPGRFSGRQFSNSRSEMNVSTLELGDSALYLCASSLEGEQFFGPGTRLTVL.

Only a few counts were recorded for this clonotype. The V call is TRBV7-3, the J call TRBJ2-1; D perhaps matches TRBD2 (5 bases). Germline V gene sequence: CDR1 SGHTA, CDR2 FQGTGA. V was cut by 5 bases and J by 7 bases, with 15 bases left in between. CDR3 length: 14 amino acids. The CDR3 protein is CASSRAGTGNEQFF. The CDR3 DNA is TGTGCCAGCAGCAGAGCAGGTACGGGGAATGAGCAGTTCTTC.

This clonotype has just a few counts. The chain combines TRBV12-3 or TRBV12-4 with TRBJ2-1, with TRBD2 matching 11 bases. V gave up 11 bases and J gave up 4 bases; unmatched junction bases: 4. The CDR3 covers 13 residues. CDR3 loop: CAVGTSGYNEQFF. The CDR3 nucleotides are TGTGCCGTGGGGACTAGCGGATACAATGAGCAGTTCTTC.

This clonotype was recorded a few times. The chain has TRBV6-1 and TRBJ1-1; D is undetermined. Germline CDR1 reads MNHNS; CDR2 reads SASEGT. V lost 6 bases and J 7 bases, leaving 12 bases between the germline ends. There are 12 residues in the CDR3. The CDR3 DNA sequence: TGTGCCAGCAGGGTTAAGGTTGGTGAAGCTTTCTTT. As protein: CASRVKVGEAFF.

Many counts were recorded for this clonotype. V usage is TRBV7-9 and J usage is TRBJ2-1; D is ambiguous. The CDR3 has 12 residues. V lost 5 bases to trimming and J lost 7 bases, with 9 bases between them. Per the germline V gene, CDR1 is SEHNR and CDR2 is FQNEAQ (reference sequence). The DNA of the CDR3 is TGTGCCAGCAGCCTCGACTGGAATGAGCAGTTCTTC. Its protein is CASSLDWNEQFF.

This chain links TRBV30 with TRBJ2-3; 13 nucleotides agree with TRBD2. CDR3 size: 14 residues. Germline CDR1 reads GTSNPN; CDR2 reads SVGIG (reference sequence). This CDR3 is CARGLAGATDTQYF. The CDR3 DNA sequence: TGTGCTCGCGGACTAGCGGGAGCCACAGATACGCAGTATTTT.

A remark on this clonotype: No conserved phenylalanine or tryptophan is present at the end of the CDR3, so a read error is the likely explanation. This chain joins TRBV7-6 and TRBJ2-7, with 7 bases fitting TRBD2. Losses at the gene ends were 0 bases for V and 5 bases for J; bases not matched to a gene: 4. The CDR3 spans 14 residues. In germline, CDR1 is SGHVS, CDR2 FNYEAQ. The chain's CDR3 is CASSLALAEDEQYY. Here the CDR3 DNA reads TGTGCCAGCAGCTTAGCCCTAGCGGAGGACGAGCAGTACTAC.

This clonotype was seen a few times. This rearrangement joins TRBV19 to TRBJ2-1; TRBD2 agrees at 9 bases. The ends lost 4 bases at V and 2 bases at J; junction bases unmatched: 3. Germline values: CDR1 LNHDA, CDR2 SQIVND (reference sequence). The CDR3 spans 15 residues. The CDR3 spells CASSTGLAAYNEQFF. DNA for the CDR3: TGTGCCAGTAGTACGGGACTAGCAGCCTACAATGAGCAGTTCTTC. Complete variable domain (other parts from reference TRBV19 and TRBJ2-1): DGGITQSPKYLFRKEGQNVTLSCEQNLNHDAMYWYRQDPGQGLRLIYYSQIVNDFQKGDIAEGYSVSREKKESFPLTVTSAQKNPTAFYLCASSTGLAAYNEQFFGPGTRLTVL.

The V call is TRBV24-1, the J call TRBJ2-1, with TRBD1 identical over 7 bases. The CDR3 contains 16 residues. J gave up 2 bases and V 3 bases, and 6 bases lay outside the gene matches. Germline V lookup: CDR1 KGHDR, CDR2 SFDVKD. CDR3 nucleotide sequence: TGTGCCACCAGTGATCCCCGGGACAGCCCCTACAATGAGCAGTTCTTC. Translation gives CATSDPRDSPYNEQFF.

In its sample, this clonotype was seen many times. The chain is built from TRBV7-2 and TRBJ2-7; TRBD1 matches at 10 bases. The J segment lost 6 bases and the V segment lost 4 bases, leaving 6 bases of the junction unmatched. Per the germline V gene, CDR1 is SGHTA and CDR2 is FQGNSA. This CDR3 is built from 14 residues. CDR3: CASSSGQGGLEQYF. In DNA, the CDR3 is TGTGCCAGCAGCTCCGGACAGGGGGGGCTCGAGCAGTACTTC.